This T cell receptor (beta chain) stems from a study of cytomegalovirus exposure and HLA in healthy donors. V was trimmed by 2 bases and J by 0 bases, leaving 5 bases between them. CDR1 and CDR2 (germline): ENHRY, SYGVKD. There are 13 residues in the CDR3. Amplification used 60 Vbeta primers and 13 Jbeta primers. Clones were sequenced by immunoSEQ multiplex PCR, and TCRdb holds only the in-frame ones, with some missing. The sample lists 140,000 or so clones; about three quarters were seen once. This chain joins TRBV10-3 and TRBJ2-7; D is unclear. This TCR derives from a man aged 40-55 years in good health and CMV-seronegative. Sequencing input: PBMCs. CDR3 nucleotides: TGTGCCATCAGTGAGCTCCCCTCCTACGAGCAGTACTTC. Translated, it gives CAISELPSYEQYF.